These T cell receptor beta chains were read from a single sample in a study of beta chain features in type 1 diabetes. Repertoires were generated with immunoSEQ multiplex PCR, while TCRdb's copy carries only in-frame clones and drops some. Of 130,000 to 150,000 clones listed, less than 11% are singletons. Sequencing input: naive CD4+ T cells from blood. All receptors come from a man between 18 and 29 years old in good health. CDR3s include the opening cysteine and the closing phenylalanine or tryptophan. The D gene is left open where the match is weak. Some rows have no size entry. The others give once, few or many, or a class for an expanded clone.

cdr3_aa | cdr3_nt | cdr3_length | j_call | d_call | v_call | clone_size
CASSPGTGHSPLHF | TGCGCCAGCAGCCCCGGGACAGGCCATTCACCCCTCCACTTT | 14 | TRBJ1-6 | TRBD1 | TRBV5-1 | few
CASSHGDRGRRGNTEAFF | TGTGCCAGCAGTCACGGGGACAGGGGGCGCCGGGGGAACACTGAAGCTTTCTTT | 18 | TRBJ1-1 | TRBD1 | TRBV4-2 | few
CASSSMDRGQYEQYF | TGTGCCAGCAGTTCGATGGACAGGGGGCAGTACGAGCAGTACTTC | 15 | TRBJ2-7 | TRBD1 | TRBV27 | -
CASSQGAYQPQHF | TGTGCCAGCAGTCAGGGGGCCTATCAGCCCCAGCATTTT | 13 | TRBJ1-5 | TRBD1 | TRBV28 | few
CASSLAGFDNQPQHF | TGTGCCAGCAGCTTGGCGGGATTCGACAATCAGCCCCAGCATTTT | 15 | TRBJ1-5 | - | TRBV5-5 | once
CASSQGTGFEETQYF | TGCGCCAGCAGCCAAGGAACAGGGTTTGAGGAGACCCAGTACTTC | 15 | TRBJ2-5 | - | TRBV4-3 | -
CASSLGQGTYGYTF | TGTGCCAGCAGTTTAGGGCAGGGCACCTATGGCTACACCTTC | 14 | TRBJ1-2 | - | TRBV28 | -
CASSRDRGNGPEAFF | TGTGCCAGCAGCCGGGACAGGGGGAACGGCCCTGAAGCTTTCTTT | 15 | TRBJ1-1 | TRBD1 | TRBV6-5 | -
CASSLRGGTAYEQYF | TGTGCCAGCAGCTTGCGGGGCGGGACAGCCTACGAGCAGTACTTC | 15 | TRBJ2-7 | - | TRBV7-3 | -
CASRQVRNQPQHF | TGTGCCAGTCGGCAGGTTAGAAATCAGCCCCAGCATTTT | 13 | TRBJ1-5 | - | TRBV19 | -
CASSAQGNLAETQYF | TGTGCCAGCAGTGCTCAGGGGAACTTGGCGGAGACCCAGTACTTC | 15 | TRBJ2-5 | - | TRBV2 | -
CASSRSSGGNNEQFF | TGTGCCAGCAGCCGATCTAGCGGGGGGAACAATGAGCAGTTCTTC | 15 | TRBJ2-1 | TRBD2 | TRBV28 | -
CAWSVTENEKLFF | TGTGCCTGGAGTGTGACAGAAAATGAAAAACTGTTTTTT | 13 | TRBJ1-4 | - | TRBV30 | few
CASSSERGWGVNIQYF | TGTGCCAGCAGTTCCGAGCGGGGCTGGGGAGTGAACATTCAGTACTTC | 16 | TRBJ2-4 | TRBD2 | TRBV28 | many
CASSPQNQGKFF | TGTGCCAGCAGCCCCCAAAACCAGGGGAAGTTCTTC | 12 | TRBJ2-1 | - | TRBV16 | many
CAWSAQLQDEQFF | TGTGCCTGGAGCGCTCAATTACAAGATGAGCAGTTCTTC | 13 | TRBJ2-1 | - | TRBV30 | many
CASKAYNEQFF | TGTGCCAGCAAAGCTTACAATGAGCAGTTCTTC | 11 | TRBJ2-1 | - | TRBV28 | -
CASSIEVSTGELFF | TGTGCCAGTAGTATAGAGGTCAGCACCGGGGAGCTGTTTTTT | 14 | TRBJ2-2 | - | TRBV19 | -
CASSVNWQGPAFF | TGTGCCAGCAGCGTAAACTGGCAGGGCCCAGCTTTCTTT | 13 | TRBJ1-1 | - | TRBV9 | -
CASRSSGAAKNIQYF | TGTGCCAGCAGATCTAGCGGGGCAGCCAAAAACATTCAGTACTTC | 15 | TRBJ2-4 | TRBD2 | TRBV6-6 | few
CASSEGPPLHF | TGTGCCAGCAGTGAAGGGCCCCCCCTCCACTTT | 11 | TRBJ1-6 | - | TRBV2 | -
CASSFSPGGREVNSPLHF | TGTGCCAGCAGCTTCTCCCCTGGGGGGAGGGAGGTCAATTCACCCCTCCACTTT | 18 | TRBJ1-6 | - | TRBV9 | -
CASRQGLNSNQPQHF | TGTGCCAGCAGACAGGGGCTAAATAGCAATCAGCCCCAGCATTTT | 15 | TRBJ1-5 | TRBD1 | TRBV6-5 | -
CASSGDSMIYNEQFF | TGTGCCAGCAGCGGGGACAGTATGATTTACAATGAGCAGTTCTTC | 15 | TRBJ2-1 | TRBD1 | TRBV9 | -
CAATTGTYNEQFF | TGTGCCGCAACTACAGGAACCTACAATGAGCAGTTCTTC | 13 | TRBJ2-1 | - | TRBV5-4 | few
CASSSLSGANVLTF | TGTGCCAGCAGCTCCCTCTCTGGGGCCAACGTCCTGACTTTC | 14 | TRBJ2-6 | - | TRBV7-6 | -
CAGRGGEILHNEQFF | TGTGCCGGACGTGGGGGGGAGATACTCCACAATGAGCAGTTCTTC | 15 | TRBJ2-1 | TRBD2 | TRBV6-4 | -
CASSSPGTYYNEQFF | TGTGCCAGCAGTTCCCCCGGGACATATTACAATGAGCAGTTCTTC | 15 | TRBJ2-1 | - | TRBV6-6 | -
CASSLARGSYNEQFF | TGCGCCAGCAGCTTGGCCAGGGGCTCCTACAATGAGCAGTTCTTC | 15 | TRBJ2-1 | - | TRBV5-1 | few
CASSMNTGGIQNSPLHF | TGCGCCAGCAGCATGAATACAGGGGGCATACAGAATTCACCCCTCCACTTT | 17 | TRBJ1-6 | TRBD1 | TRBV5-1 | few
CASSLMGGANQPQHF | TGTGCCAGCAGCTTAATGGGAGGTGCCAATCAGCCCCAGCATTTT | 15 | TRBJ1-5 | - | TRBV7-3 | few
CASSYTTAGQETQYF | TGTGCCAGCAGTTACACGACAGCGGGTCAAGAGACCCAGTACTTC | 15 | TRBJ2-5 | - | TRBV6-5 | -
CASSLTGGAGRSYEQYF | TGTGCCAGCAGCTTAACCGGTGGGGCAGGTCGCTCCTACGAGCAGTACTTC | 17 | TRBJ2-7 | - | TRBV7-3 | -